This entry lists 25 T cell receptor beta chains sequenced from one sample in a study of T cells in women clearing cervical HPV infection. Produced via immunoSEQ multiplex PCR; TCRdb's table is partial and in-frame only. This table lists over 35,000 clones. Material: blood buffy coat. Every receptor here comes from a woman between 18 and 69 years old with a cervical HPV16 infection that either progressed to CIN3+ or cleared (not recorded which).

A word on this clone: Read sequence stops 3 residues before the CDR3 end, and the germline J gene provides the missing end. This chain connects TRBV7-2 to TRBJ1-5; D might be TRBD1 (5 bases). Trimming took off 1 base at V and 3 bases at J, with 7 bases between the two ends. The CDR3 is 14 residues long. Per the germline V gene, CDR1 is SGHTA and CDR2 is FQGNSA. CDR3 bases read: TGTGCCAGCAGCTTAGGGACAATCAATCAGCCC. This encodes CASSLGTINQP. The CDR3 reads in full as CASSLGTINQPQHF.

Worth noting for this clone: The CDR3 end lies 3 residues beyond the end of the read and is filled in from the germline J gene. This chain connects TRBV5-1 to TRBJ2-1; D is possibly TRBD2 (6 bases). The germline V and J ends were trimmed by 3 bases and 0 bases, with 19 bases remaining between them. Germline V CDR1 and CDR2: SGHRS, YFSETQ. The CDR3 spans 18 residues. This chain's CDR3 is CASSYPSLAETSYNEQFF. The CDR3 DNA, read in part, is TGCGCCAGCAGCTACCCCTCCTTAGCGGAAACCTCCTACAATGAG.

Details on this clone: The observed sequence ends 3 residues before the CDR3 terminus, with the missing tail filled in from the germline J gene. The V and J genes are TRBV2 and TRBJ2-2; D possibly corresponds to TRBD1 (5 bases). Germline V gene sequence: CDR1 SNHLY, CDR2 FYNNEI. This CDR3 has 14 residues. The CDR3 bases that were read are TGTGCCAGCAGTGATCGGGCAGGGAATGAAAAG. Translated: CASSDRAGNEK. The CDR3 reads in full as CASSDRAGNEKLFF.

A note on this clone: The read gets to within 3 residues of the CDR3 end, and the germline J gene fills in the rest. The genes are TRBV30 and TRBJ1-2; weak D call: TRBD1 (5 bases). The germline V gene encodes CDR1 GTSNPN and CDR2 SVGIG (reference sequence). This CDR3 region has 14 residues. V was shortened by 7 bases and J by 3 bases, with 18 bases between the two germline ends. Here the CDR3 reads CASLKDSLYYGYTF. The sequenced CDR3 bases are TGTGCCTCGTTAAAAGACAGCCTCTACTATGGC.

About this clone: The observed sequence ends 3 residues before the CDR3 terminus, with the missing tail filled in from the germline J gene. The chain combines TRBV6-7 with TRBJ2-5; a possible D gene is TRBD2 (5 bases). TRBV6-7 is an ORF; its function is uncertain. The CDR3 covers 15 residues. The V end lost 0 bases, the J end lost 3 bases, and 11 bases lay between the germline ends. The covered CDR3 bases are TGTGCCAGCAGTTACTCGGAATTCGGGGAAGAGACC. Protein: CASSYSEFGEET. The full CDR3 is CASSYSEFGEETQYF.

With regard to this clone: The read terminates 3 residues ahead of where the CDR3 ends, so the germline J gene completes it. The J gene is TRBJ1-1, the V gene TRBV18; D is undetermined. CDR1 KGHSH and CDR2 LQKENI come from the germline V gene. The CDR3 consists of 13 residues. The germline V and J ends were trimmed by 7 bases and 2 bases, with 11 bases remaining between them. This CDR3 reads CASYSGINTEAFF. CDR3 DNA (partial): TGTGCCAGCTATTCAGGTATTAACACTGAA.

With respect to this clone: Read sequence stops 3 residues before the CDR3 end, and the germline J gene provides the missing end. The chain joins TRBV13 to TRBJ1-3; 11 bases agree with TRBD1. The CDR3 is 16 residues long. The V gene's germline CDR1 is PRHDT and CDR2 FYEKMQ (reference sequence). The trim removed 4 bases at V and 2 bases at J, leaving 4 bases unmatched. The part of the CDR3 DNA that was read is TGTGCCAGCAGCTCCCGGACAGGGGGCACTGGAAACACC. Its translation is CASSSRTGGTGNT. The whole CDR3 protein reads CASSSRTGGTGNTIYF.

Note on this clone: The CDR3 is cut off 3 residues early in the read; its end comes from the germline J gene. The rearrangement joins TRBV7-3 to TRBJ2-1; D possibly corresponds to TRBD2 (5 bases). The ends were cut back, 5 bases at V and 8 bases at J, with 16 bases in the middle. The germline V gene encodes CDR1 SGHTA and CDR2 FQGTGA. The length of the CDR3 is 14 residues. CDR3 bases read: TGTGCCAGCAGCCCCCGACCCGGCGGGTATGAG. It encodes CASSPRPGGYE. The full-length CDR3 reads as CASSPRPGGYEQFF.

Points on this clone: Coverage ceases 3 residues before the CDR3 finishes, and the germline J gene fills in the end. The chain employs TRBV7-3 and TRBJ2-1, with D tentatively TRBD2 (6 bases). The V gene's germline CDR1 is SGHTA and CDR2 FQGTGA. The CDR3 contains 13 residues. V was pared by 5 bases and J by 6 bases, with 11 bases between. CDR3 sequence: CASSPGLLNEQFF. The CDR3 DNA, read in part, is TGTGCCAGCAGCCCGGGACTCCTCAATGAG.

For this clone: One junction end does not reproduce the germline sequence, and a read error may be involved. Read data end 3 residues before the CDR3 end; the end is taken from the germline J gene. This chain links TRBV7-9 with TRBJ2-7, with TRBD1 matching 7 bases. CDR1 SEHNR and CDR2 FQNEAQ come from the germline V gene (reference sequence). This CDR3 is built from 15 residues. The CDR3: CASTLGDRDSYEQYF. The sequenced CDR3 bases are TGTGCCAGCACCTTAGGAGACAGGGACTCCTACGAG.

The CDR3 bases that were read are TGTGCCAGCAGCTTAATGGGCCTAGCGGGCAATGAG. It yields the protein CASSLMGLAGNE. The whole CDR3 region reads CASSLMGLAGNEQFF. V usage is TRBV7-3 and J usage is TRBJ2-1; 8 bases are shared with TRBD2. The read finishes 3 residues shy of the CDR3 end, and the germline J gene is used to complete it. CDR3 length: 15 amino acids. Trimming at V came to 1 base and at J to 6 bases, leaving 5 bases not matched to a gene. From germline, CDR1 is SGHTA and CDR2 FQGTGA. Drawing the rest from reference TRBV7-3 and TRBJ2-1, the complete variable domain is GAGVSQTPSNKVTEKGKYVELRCDPISGHTALYWYRQSLGQGPEFLIYFQGTGAADDSGLPNDRFFAVRPEGSVSTLKIQRTERGDSAVYLCASSLMGLAGNEQFFGPGTRLTVL.

As for this clone: The read is 3 residues too short to cover the CDR3 end, so that end is filled in from the germline J gene. This chain connects TRBV19 to TRBJ1-5; 9 bases are shared with TRBD1. The germline V gene encodes CDR1 LNHDA and CDR2 SQIVND (reference sequence). The CDR3 is made up of 17 amino acids. J lost 4 bases, V lost 6 bases, and 13 bases had no gene match. The CDR3 DNA, read in part, is TGTGCCAGTAGGAATCGCCCGGGACAGGGCAATAATCAGCCC. Translated: CASRNRPGQGNNQP. The CDR3, in full, reads CASRNRPGQGNNQPQHF.

A note on this clone: The read terminates 3 residues ahead of where the CDR3 ends, so the germline J gene completes it. J is TRBJ2-7 and V is TRBV27; a weak D match, TRBD1 (6 bases). V shed 0 bases and J shed 3 bases, with 12 bases lying between them. The CDR3 covers 15 residues. Germline V gene sequence: CDR1 MNHEY, CDR2 SMNVEV (reference sequence). CDR3 loop: CASSLSGGQIYEQYF. CDR3 DNA (partial): TGTGCCAGCAGTTTATCTGGGGGCCAGATCTACGAG.

As to this clone: The observed sequence ends 3 residues before the CDR3 terminus, with the missing tail filled in from the germline J gene. V usage is TRBV5-1 and J usage is TRBJ2-4; D remains unclear. The CDR3 sequence is 12 residues long. The germline gives CDR1 SGHRS, CDR2 YFSETQ. CDR3 DNA (partial): TGCGCCAGCAGCTCAGGCTTGAATGGT. Amino acid sequence: CASSSGLNG. The whole CDR3 reads CASSSGLNGQYF.

Points on this clone: The CDR3 end falls 3 residues outside the read, so it is completed with the germline J gene. The V and J genes are TRBV5-1 and TRBJ1-2; TRBD1 agrees at 12 bases. Germline V gene data show CDR1 as SGHRS and CDR2 as YFSETQ. This CDR3 region has 17 residues. Trimming at V came to 0 bases and at J to 3 bases, leaving 6 bases not matched to a gene. CDR3 DNA (partial): TGCGCCAGCAGCTTGGATTGGGACAGGGGGCAGGACTATGGC. Translated, it gives CASSLDWDRGQDYG. The CDR3, in full, reads CASSLDWDRGQDYGYTF.

Points on this clone: The CDR3 end is not reached by the read, which stops 3 residues before it; the germline J gene fills it in. The rearrangement links TRBV5-1 to TRBJ1-1, with D perhaps matching TRBD1 (5 bases). Trimming stripped 0 bases from V and 1 base from J, with 7 bases between. Germline V CDR1 and CDR2: SGHRS, YFSETQ. CDR3 length: 14 amino acids. CDR3 bases read: TGCGCCAGCAGCTTGGGACAGCCGAACACTGAA. Encoded protein: CASSLGQPNTE. The full CDR3 protein reads CASSLGQPNTEAFF. Full variable domain (missing parts from reference TRBV5-1 and TRBJ1-1): KAGVTQTPRYLIKTRGQQVTLSCSPISGHRSVSWYQQTPGQGLQFLFEYFSETQRNKGNFPGRFSGRQFSNSRSEMNVSTLELGDSALYLCASSLGQPNTEAFFGQGTRLTVV.

For this clone: The sequenced fragment ends 3 residues before the CDR3 boundary, so the rest is inferred from the germline J gene. The chain couples TRBV30 to TRBJ2-3; 9 bases match TRBD2. Germline loops: CDR1 GTSNPN, CDR2 SVGIG (reference sequence). This CDR3 is 15 amino acids long. The CDR3 loop reads CAWTIAGVTGETQYF. Incomplete CDR3 DNA: TGTGCCTGGACCATAGCGGGAGTTACAGGAGAGACG.

Regarding this clone: The read ends 3 residues shy of where the CDR3 ends; the end is completed using the germline J gene. The chain combines TRBV19 with TRBJ2-3, with 7 bases lining up with TRBD1. The germline gives CDR1 LNHDA, CDR2 SQIVND (reference sequence). The CDR3 has 15 amino acids. The CDR3 region is CASSEPTGHNQPQYF. CDR3 DNA (partial): TGTGCCAGTAGTGAACCGACAGGGCATAATCAGCCG.

As for this clone: From the germline J gene comes the end of the CDR3, since the read stops 3 residues before it. V and J are TRBV30 and TRBJ2-7; the D gene is possibly TRBD1 (6 bases). V dropped 2 bases and J dropped 4 bases, with 12 bases sitting between them. The CDR3 contains 13 residues. Per the germline V gene, CDR1 is GTSNPN and CDR2 is SVGIG (reference sequence). CDR3 protein: CAWSRQGIYEQYF. The sequenced CDR3 bases are TGTGCCTGGAGTCGTCAGGGGATTTACGAG.

Concerning this clone: The CDR3 is cut off 3 residues early in the read; its end comes from the germline J gene. The rearrangement uses TRBV6-2 or TRBV6-3 and TRBJ1-1, with D possibly matching TRBD1 (5 bases). Germline CDR1 is MNHEY and CDR2 is SVGEGT. The CDR3 extends over 11 amino acids. Trimming removed 6 bases from V and 7 bases from J, with 9 bases in between. The covered CDR3 bases are TGTGCCAGCAGGGGGGGTTATGAA. Its translation is CASRGGYE. The entire CDR3 sequence reads CASRGGYEAFF.

Comment on this clone: Sequencing ends 3 residues short of the CDR3 end; the germline J gene provides the rest. V usage is TRBV20-1 and J usage is TRBJ2-3, with 10 bases fitting TRBD2. The CDR3 loop spans 14 amino acids. With V trimmed by 6 bases and J by 1 base, 4 bases remained unmatched. Germline lookup yields CDR1 DFQATT and CDR2 SNEGSKA (reference sequence). Incomplete CDR3 DNA: TGCAGTGCCAGGACTAGCGGAGGCACAGATACG. This translates into CSARTSGGTDT. The full CDR3 reads CSARTSGGTDTQYF.

About this clone: The read gets to within 3 residues of the CDR3 end, and the germline J gene fills in the rest. V is TRBV28 and J is TRBJ1-4, with 9 bases matching TRBD1. V lost 6 bases and J lost 7; bases outside the gene matches: 12. CDR1 and CDR2 (germline): MDHEN, SYDVKM. The CDR3 contains 16 residues. The CDR3 DNA, read in part, is TGTGCCAGCAGGCCGCGCGGGACAGGGAGTGGTGAAAAA. Its translation is CASRPRGTGSGEK. The whole CDR3 protein reads CASRPRGTGSGEKLFF.

Points on this clone: The CDR3 extends 3 residues past the end of the read, so its final part is completed from the germline J gene. This rearrangement joins TRBV19 to TRBJ1-6; D is unclear. V lost 4 bases and J lost 0, with 7 bases in between. CDR3 size: 15 residues. Germline-derived CDR1 and CDR2 are LNHDA and SQIVND (reference sequence). The CDR3 DNA, read in part, is TGTGCCAGTAGTAGTGATAGCTCCTATAATTCACCC. This codes for CASSSDSSYNSP. The CDR3 in full is CASSSDSSYNSPLHF.

Concerning this clone itself: Read coverage stops 3 residues before the CDR3 terminus; the germline J gene supplies the remainder. This chain uses TRBV18 with TRBJ2-4, with D unclear. With 3 bases removed from V and 2 bases from J, the gap between germline ends came to 8 bases. The CDR3 runs to 14 residues. Germline V gene data show CDR1 as KGHSH and CDR2 as LQKENI. Incomplete CDR3 DNA: TGTGCCAGCTCACCGAGCGCCACCAAAAACATT. It specifies CASSPSATKNI. The CDR3 reads in full as CASSPSATKNIQYF.

A remark on this clone: With the read ending 3 residues before the CDR3 end, the germline J gene is used to fill in that end. The J gene is TRBJ1-6, the V gene TRBV11-2; D uncertain. The V end was cut by 6 bases, the J end by 9 bases, with 18 bases between. This CDR3 is 15 amino acids long. Per germline, CDR1 SGHAT and CDR2 FQNNGV. CDR3 DNA, as far as it was read: TGTGCCAGCAGTGGCCAGCGGGGAGGCCCTTCACCC. Its protein product is CASSGQRGGPSP. The full CDR3 protein is CASSGQRGGPSPLHF.